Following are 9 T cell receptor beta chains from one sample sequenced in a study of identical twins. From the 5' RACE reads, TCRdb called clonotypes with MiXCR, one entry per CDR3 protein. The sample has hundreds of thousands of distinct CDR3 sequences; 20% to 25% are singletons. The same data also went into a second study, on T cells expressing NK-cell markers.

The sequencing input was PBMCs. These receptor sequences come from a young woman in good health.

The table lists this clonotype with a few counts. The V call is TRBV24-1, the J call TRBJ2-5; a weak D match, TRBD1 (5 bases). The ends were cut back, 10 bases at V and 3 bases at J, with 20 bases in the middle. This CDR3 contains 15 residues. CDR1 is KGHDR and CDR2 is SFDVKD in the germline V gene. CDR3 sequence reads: CATSPGRSSEETQYF. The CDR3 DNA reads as TGTGCCACGAGCCCAGGGCGAAGTAGTGAAGAGACCCAGTACTTC.

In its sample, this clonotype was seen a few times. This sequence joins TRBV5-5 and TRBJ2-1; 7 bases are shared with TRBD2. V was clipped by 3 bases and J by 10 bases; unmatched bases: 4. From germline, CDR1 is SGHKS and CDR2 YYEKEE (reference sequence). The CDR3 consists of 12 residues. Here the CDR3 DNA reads TGTGCCAGCAGCTGGAGGCGGGGGGAGCAGTTCTTC. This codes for CASSWRRGEQFF. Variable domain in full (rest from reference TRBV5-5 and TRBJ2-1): DAGVTQSPTHLIKTRGQQVTLRCSPISGHKSVSWYQQVLGQGPQFIFQYYEKEERGRGNFPDRFSARQFPNYSSELNVNALLLGDSALYLCASSWRRGEQFFGPGTRLTVL.

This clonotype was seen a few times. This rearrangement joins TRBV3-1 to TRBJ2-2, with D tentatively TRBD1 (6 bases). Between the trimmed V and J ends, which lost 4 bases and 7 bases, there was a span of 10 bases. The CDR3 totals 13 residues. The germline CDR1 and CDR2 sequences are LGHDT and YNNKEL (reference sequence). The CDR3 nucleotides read TGTGCCAGCAGCCGGGAAGGGGGCGGGGAGCTGTTTTTT. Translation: CASSREGGGELFF.

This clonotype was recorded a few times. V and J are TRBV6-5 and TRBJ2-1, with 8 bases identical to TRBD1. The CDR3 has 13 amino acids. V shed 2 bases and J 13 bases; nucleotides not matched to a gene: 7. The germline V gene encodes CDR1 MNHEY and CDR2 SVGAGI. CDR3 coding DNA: TGTGCCAGCAGTTACGCTCCGACAGGGGCCCAGTTCTTC. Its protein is CASSYAPTGAQFF.

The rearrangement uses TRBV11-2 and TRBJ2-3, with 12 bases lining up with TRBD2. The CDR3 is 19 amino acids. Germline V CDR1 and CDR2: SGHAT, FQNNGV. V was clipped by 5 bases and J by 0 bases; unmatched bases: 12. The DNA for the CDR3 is TGTGCCAGCAGCCCACTAGCGGGAGGACGCCCTCTTAGCACAGATACGCAGTATTTT. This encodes CASSPLAGGRPLSTDTQYF.

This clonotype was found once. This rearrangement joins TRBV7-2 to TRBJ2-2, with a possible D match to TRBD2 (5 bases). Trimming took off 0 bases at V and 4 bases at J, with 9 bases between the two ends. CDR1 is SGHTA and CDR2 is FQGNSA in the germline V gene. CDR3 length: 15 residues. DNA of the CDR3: TGTGCCAGCAGCTTAGCAATGCGGGCCACCGGGGAGCTGTTTTTT. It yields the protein CASSLAMRATGELFF. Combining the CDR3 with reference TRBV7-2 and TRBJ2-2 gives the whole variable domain GAGVSQSPSNKVTEKGKDVELRCDPISGHTALYWYRQSLGQGLEFLIYFQGNSAPDKSGLPSDRFSAERTGGSVSTLTIQRTQQEDSAVYLCASSLAMRATGELFFGEGSRLTVL.

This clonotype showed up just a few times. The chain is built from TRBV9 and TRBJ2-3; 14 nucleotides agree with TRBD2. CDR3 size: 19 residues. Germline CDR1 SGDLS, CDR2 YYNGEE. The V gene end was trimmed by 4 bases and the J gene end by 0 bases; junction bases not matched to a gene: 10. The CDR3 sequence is CASSPRGLAGGTSTDTQYF. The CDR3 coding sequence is TGTGCCAGCAGCCCCCGCGGACTAGCGGGGGGAACTAGCACAGATACGCAGTATTTT.

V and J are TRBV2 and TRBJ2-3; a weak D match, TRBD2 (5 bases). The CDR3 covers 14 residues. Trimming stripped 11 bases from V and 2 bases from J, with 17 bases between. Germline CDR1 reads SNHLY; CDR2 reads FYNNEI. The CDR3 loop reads CAGDGERDTDTQYF. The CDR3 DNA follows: TGTGCCGGAGACGGGGAGAGGGACACAGATACGCAGTATTTT.

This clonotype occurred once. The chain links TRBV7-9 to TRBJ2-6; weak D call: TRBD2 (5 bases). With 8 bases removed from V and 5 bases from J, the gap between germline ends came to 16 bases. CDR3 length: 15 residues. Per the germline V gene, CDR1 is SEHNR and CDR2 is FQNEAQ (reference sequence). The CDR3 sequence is CASAFAAGRANVLTF. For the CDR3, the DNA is TGTGCCAGCGCCTTTGCAGCCGGGAGGGCCAACGTCCTGACTTTC.